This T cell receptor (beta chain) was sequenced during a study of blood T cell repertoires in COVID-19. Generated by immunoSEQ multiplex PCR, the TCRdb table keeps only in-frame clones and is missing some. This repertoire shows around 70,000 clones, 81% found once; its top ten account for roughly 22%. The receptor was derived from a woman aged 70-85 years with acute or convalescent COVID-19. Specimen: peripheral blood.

In DNA, the CDR3 is TGTGCCAGCAGCCCCGGACTAGCGGGCCTTTACAATGAGCAGTTCTTC. It is translated as CASSPGLAGLYNEQFF. The chain recombines TRBV11-2 with TRBJ2-1; 11 bases align to TRBD2. This CDR3 spans 16 amino acids. In germline, CDR1 is SGHAT, CDR2 FQNNGV. Trimming at V came to 5 bases and at J to 4 bases, leaving 7 bases not matched to a gene.